These 3 T cell receptor beta chains share one sample of origin, sequenced in a study of graft-versus-host responses after intestinal transplantation. These receptors have no known antigen. Sequenced by immunoSEQ multiplex PCR; TCRdb stores in-frame clones only, minus some. Counted here are fewer than 95,000 clones, about 93% occurring once; the ten biggest clones make up 0.45% to 0.6%. The sequences come from unstimulated CD8+ T cells sorted from spleen or lymph node cells, collected before intestinal transplant. Receptor source: a human donor who received an intestinal transplant.

The rearrangement uses TRBV11-3 and TRBJ2-7, with 8 bases lining up with TRBD1. Germline V gene data show CDR1 as SGHNT and CDR2 as YENEEA. CDR3 length: 16 amino acids. Trimming took 6 bases from V and 2 from J; bases not matched to a gene: 12. CDR3 protein: CASSRNTGGSAYEQYF. The CDR3 nucleotides read TGTGCCAGCAGTAGAAATACAGGGGGAAGTGCCTACGAGCAGTACTTC.

CDR3 DNA sequence: TGTGCCACCCCTAGGGGCGGCGGCACAGATACGCAGTATTTT. It yields the protein CATPRGGGTDTQYF. This chain uses TRBV11-2 with TRBJ2-3, with D tentatively TRBD1 (5 bases). Germline V gene lookup returns CDR1 SGHAT and CDR2 FQNNGV. This CDR3 comprises 14 residues. The V end lost 10 bases, the J end lost 1 base, and 15 bases lay between the germline ends.

The chain combines TRBV5-6 with TRBJ2-1, with D perhaps matching TRBD1 (6 bases). Germline CDR1 and CDR2: SGHDT and YYEEEE. The V end lost 0 bases, the J end lost 4 bases, and 8 bases lay between the germline ends. The CDR3 runs 14 residues. The CDR3 region has the DNA TGTGCCAGCAGCTTGGGACAGGAGTACAATGAGCAGTTCTTC. It yields the protein CASSLGQEYNEQFF.